There are a few counts of the clone carrying this T cell receptor beta chain. Its cognate antigen is unknown. The sample is drawn from a study of T-cell reconstitution after alpha-beta-depleted transplantation in children. Study-wide points: The authors attributed T-cell counts and diversity one year after transplant mostly to newly produced T cells. For some patients, TCRbeta diversity was high at day 60 because of recipient T cells and thymic progenitors that survived. Reported findings indicate that, about two months after transplant, alpha-beta T cells came from several hundred expanded clones, which were derived from non-depleted graft cells.

Molecular barcoding with unique molecular identifiers was used for the TCRbeta library. MiXCR, run by TCRdb on the PCR reads, gives a single entry per CDR3 protein. The repertoire holds 450,000 to 600,000 distinct CDR3 sequences, 10% to 15% seen once, with around 2% in the top ten. The CDR3 is 14 residues long. Germline lookup yields CDR1 SGHTA and CDR2 FQGNSA. Deletions cut 1 base from V and 1 base from J, with 6 bases between. The rearrangement links TRBV7-2 to TRBJ2-3; no clear D. This specimen consisted of PBMCs, mostly from graft donor cells, obtained 360 days after TCRalphabeta/CD19-depleted stem cell transplant. This sequence was found in a male patient aged 10-17 years who had a stem cell transplant for acute myeloid leukemia, so the T cells may come from the graft donor. CDR3 loop: CASSLERRTDTQYF. The CDR3, as DNA: TGTGCCAGCAGCTTAGAACGACGCACAGATACGCAGTATTTT.